This T cell receptor beta chain appears in the sequencing data of a study of cytomegalovirus exposure and HLA in healthy donors. On the study more broadly: According to later analysis, the same platform produced the 110 or so validation and 600 to 800 first-cohort repertoires. Broader study findings: Three CMV-associated chains proved CMV antigen-specific in vitro.

Separate from the approximately 700-subject first cohort was the approximately 120-subject validation cohort, to which the donors belonged. The CDR3 totals 12 residues. V was shortened by 4 bases and J by 11 bases, with 12 bases between the two germline ends. Germline CDR1 is SGHAT and CDR2 is FQNNGV. About this clone itself: Its antigen is currently unknown.

TCRdb's table, derived via immunoSEQ multiplex PCR, lists solely in-frame clones and lacks some. The sample shows roughly 50,000 clones, 90% of them seen only once. The chain has TRBV11-2 and TRBJ2-1; the D gene is possibly TRBD1 (6 bases). The TCR was taken from a man aged 18 to 29 in good health and CMV-seronegative. Sequencing was performed on PBMCs. The CDR3 DNA reads as TGTGCCAGCAGCTCCAGGGGTATCAAGCAGTTCTTC. Its translation is CASSSRGIKQFF.